This T cell receptor (beta chain) is from a study of a mutant IDH1 vaccine in newly diagnosed glioma. In the study overall: Before enrollment, the patients had been treated with radiotherapy alone, temozolomide alone, or both together. Most of them had received both.

Germline CDR1 reads SNHLY; CDR2 reads FYNNEI. This CDR3 has 12 amino acids. The V end was cut by 10 bases, the J end by 5 bases, with 15 bases between. The time point is: baseline, week 1 (first vaccination visit). Documented treatment: pre-vaccination baseline after standard-of-care therapy. TCRdb's table, derived via immunoSEQ multiplex PCR, lists solely in-frame clones and lacks some. Here the sample spans about 16,000 clones, approximately 80% being singletons. The TCR originated in a man aged 40-55 years with glioma. Sequenced here: PBMCs, sampled from a glioma patient treated with radiotherapy, temozolomide or both. The chain joins TRBV2 to TRBJ2-7; possible D gene TRBD1, 6 bases. The CDR3 here is CATYRVANEQYF. The CDR3 DNA sequence: TGTGCCACCTACAGGGTAGCCAACGAGCAGTACTTC. The full variable domain, in which reference TRBV2 and TRBJ2-7 provide the parts outside the CDR3, is EPEVTQTPSHQVTQMGQEVILRCVPISNHLYFYWYRQILGQKVEFLVSFYNNEISEKSEIFDDQFSVERPDGSNFTLKIRSTKLEDSAMYFCATYRVANEQYFGPGTRLTVT.